Only a few counts were recorded for the clone carrying this T cell receptor beta chain. Its cognate antigen is unknown. cDNA libraries of TCR beta carried unique molecular identifiers. TCRdb processed the PCR reads anew with MiXCR; each CDR3 protein has one entry. The sample lists almost 700,000 distinct CDR3 sequences, approximately 59% occurring once. The sample comes from a study of post-analysis software for immune sequencing data. Notes on the study in general: With TRBV5-6, TRBV5-1 and TRBV20-1 included, about five TRBV segments were more frequent in patients than in controls. Normalized Chao1 diversity was significantly reduced in patients versus controls.

Trimming removed 6 bases at V and 4 bases at J, with 12 bases between. The CDR3 is 13 residues long. This chain links TRBV12-3 or TRBV12-4 with TRBJ2-5; D unresolved. The sequenced material came from blood. This sequence was found in a girl aged 2-15 years with multiple sclerosis. This CDR3 is CASRQDPLETQYF. CDR3 DNA sequence: TGTGCCAGCAGGCAGGACCCCTTAGAGACCCAGTACTTC.